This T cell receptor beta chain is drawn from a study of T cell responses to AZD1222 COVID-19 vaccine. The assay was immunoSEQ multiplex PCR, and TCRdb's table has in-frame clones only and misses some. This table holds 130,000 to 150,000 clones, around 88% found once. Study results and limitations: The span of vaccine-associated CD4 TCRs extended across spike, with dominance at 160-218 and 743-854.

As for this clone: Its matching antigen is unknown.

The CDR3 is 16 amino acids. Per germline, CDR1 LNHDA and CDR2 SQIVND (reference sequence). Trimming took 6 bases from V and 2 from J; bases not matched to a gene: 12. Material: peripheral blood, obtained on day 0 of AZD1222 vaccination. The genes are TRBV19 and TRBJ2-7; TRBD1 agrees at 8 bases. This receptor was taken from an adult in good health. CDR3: CASSVNRDRRTYEQYF. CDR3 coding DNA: TGTGCCAGTAGCGTGAACCGGGACAGGAGGACCTACGAGCAGTACTTC.